This TCR beta chain was identified in a study of radiotherapy plus CTLA-4 blockade in lung cancer. Profiled with immunoSEQ multiplex PCR; TCRdb holds only in-frame clones, not every one. This sample has around 72,000 clones, with roughly 75% found just once. The V and J ends lost 4 bases and 2 bases, in that order; junction bases with no gene match: 8. CDR3 size: 17 residues. The germline gives CDR1 SGHVS, CDR2 FQNEAQ. This chain joins TRBV7-8 and TRBJ2-2; 9 nucleotides match TRBD1. The receptor was isolated from a human donor with non-small cell lung cancer who had a complete response to radiotherapy plus ipilimumab. Material: peripheral blood, obtained from a patient treated with radiotherapy plus ipilimumab. The chain's CDR3 is CASSSPLGQGNTGELFF. The CDR3 nucleotides read TGTGCCAGCAGCTCTCCCCTGGGACAGGGTAACACCGGGGAGCTGTTTTTT.